The clone carrying this T cell receptor beta chain was detected only a few times. V was trimmed by 5 bases and J by 0 bases, leaving 11 bases between them. Germline loops: CDR1 KGHSH, CDR2 LQKENI. CDR3 length equals 15 residues. This sample is drawn from a study of blood T cell repertoires in COVID-19. At the level of the study: Italy, Spain and the United States were the sources of the convalescent and acute COVID-19 samples. The analysed material was cDNA or gDNA that came from T cells, B-cell-depleted T cells, or PBMCs.

Authors' data handling: Nucleated cell number was recorded as an estimate derived from reference gene primer amplification. TCRdb's copy holds only in-frame clones and misses some; the assay was immunoSEQ multiplex PCR. Clone size and the V and J calls come from that table; the DNA yielded D and trimming. Among about 160,000 clones listed, roughly 82% were seen once. It was during active infection that Seattle patients were enrolled and then longitudinally followed. The gene calls are TRBV18 and TRBJ1-3; possible D gene TRBD1, 6 bases. Sequencing was performed on peripheral blood. The origin of this receptor is a woman in her thirties or forties with COVID-19, enrolled during active disease. As DNA, the CDR3 is TGTGCCAGCTCATCGACAGGTCTCTCTGGAAACACCATATATTTT. This codes for CASSSTGLSGNTIYF.